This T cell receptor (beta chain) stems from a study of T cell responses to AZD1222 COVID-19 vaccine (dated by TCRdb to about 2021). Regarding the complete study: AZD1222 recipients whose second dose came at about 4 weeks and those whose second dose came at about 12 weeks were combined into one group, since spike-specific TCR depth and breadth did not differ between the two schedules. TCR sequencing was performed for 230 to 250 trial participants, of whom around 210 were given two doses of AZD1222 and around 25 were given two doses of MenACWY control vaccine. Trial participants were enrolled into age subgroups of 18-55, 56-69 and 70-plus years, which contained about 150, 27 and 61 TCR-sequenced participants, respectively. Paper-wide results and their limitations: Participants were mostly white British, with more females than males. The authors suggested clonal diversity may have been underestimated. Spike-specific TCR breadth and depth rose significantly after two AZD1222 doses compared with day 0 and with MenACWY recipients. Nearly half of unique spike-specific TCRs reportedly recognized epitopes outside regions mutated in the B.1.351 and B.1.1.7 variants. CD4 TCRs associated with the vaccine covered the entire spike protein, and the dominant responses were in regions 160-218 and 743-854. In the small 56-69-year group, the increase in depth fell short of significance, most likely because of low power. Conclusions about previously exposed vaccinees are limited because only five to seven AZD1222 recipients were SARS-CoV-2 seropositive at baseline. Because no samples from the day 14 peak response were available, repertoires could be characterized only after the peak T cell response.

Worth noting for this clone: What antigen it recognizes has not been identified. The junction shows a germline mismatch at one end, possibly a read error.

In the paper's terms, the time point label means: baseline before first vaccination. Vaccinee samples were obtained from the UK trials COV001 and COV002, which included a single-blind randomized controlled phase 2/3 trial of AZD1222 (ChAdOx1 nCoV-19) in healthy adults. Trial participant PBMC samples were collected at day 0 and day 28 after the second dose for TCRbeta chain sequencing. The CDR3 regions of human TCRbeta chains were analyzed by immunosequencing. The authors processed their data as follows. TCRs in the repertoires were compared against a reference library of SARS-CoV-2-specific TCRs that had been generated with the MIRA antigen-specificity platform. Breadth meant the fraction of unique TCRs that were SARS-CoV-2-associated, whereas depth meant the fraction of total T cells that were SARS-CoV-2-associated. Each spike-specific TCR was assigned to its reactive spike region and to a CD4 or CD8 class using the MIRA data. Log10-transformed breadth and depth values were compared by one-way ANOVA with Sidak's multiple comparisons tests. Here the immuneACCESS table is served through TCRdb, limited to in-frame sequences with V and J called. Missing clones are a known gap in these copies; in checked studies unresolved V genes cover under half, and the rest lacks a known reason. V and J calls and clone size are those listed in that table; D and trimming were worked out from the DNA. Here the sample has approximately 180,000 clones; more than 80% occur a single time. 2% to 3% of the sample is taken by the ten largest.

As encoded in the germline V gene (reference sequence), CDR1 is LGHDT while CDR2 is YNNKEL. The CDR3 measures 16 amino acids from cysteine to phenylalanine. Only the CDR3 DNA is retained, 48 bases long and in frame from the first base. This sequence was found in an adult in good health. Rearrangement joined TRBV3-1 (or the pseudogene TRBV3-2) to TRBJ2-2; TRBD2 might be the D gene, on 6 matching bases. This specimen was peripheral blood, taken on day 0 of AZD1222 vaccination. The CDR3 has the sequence CASSQGTLGNTGELFF. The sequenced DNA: TGTGCCAGCAGTCAAGGGACTTTAGGGAACACCGGGGAGCTGTTTTTT.